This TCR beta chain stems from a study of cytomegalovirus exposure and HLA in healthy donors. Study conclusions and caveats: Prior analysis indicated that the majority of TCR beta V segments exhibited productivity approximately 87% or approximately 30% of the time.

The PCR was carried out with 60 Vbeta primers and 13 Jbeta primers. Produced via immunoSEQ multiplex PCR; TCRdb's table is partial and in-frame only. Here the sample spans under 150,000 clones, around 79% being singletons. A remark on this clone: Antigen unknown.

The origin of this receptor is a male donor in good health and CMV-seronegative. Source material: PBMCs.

CDR3 bases: TGTGCCAGCAGCAGTCGACAGGGGCCGAACACTGAAGCTTTCTTT. It translates to CASSSRQGPNTEAFF. This chain links TRBV5-4 with TRBJ1-1; 8 bases align to TRBD1. This CDR3 is built from 15 residues. V lost 4 bases and J lost 1; bases outside the gene matches: 6. Germline assignment: CDR1 SGHNT and CDR2 YYREEE (reference sequence).